Here is one TCR beta chain with its context. Its antigen remains undetermined. Base qualities are missing; no much larger clone stands one base away. This entry comes from a study of CD8 T cells in Susac syndrome (dated by TCRdb to between 2018 and 2020). Study-wide context: The study used repertoire sequencing to test whether antigen drove CD8+ T cell activation and differentiation in Susac syndrome. The study compared CD8+ T cell repertoire clonality among 11 to 12 healthy donors, 14 Susac syndrome patients and approximately 16 multiple sclerosis patients. Overall results and qualifications from the work: The number of individuals in the TCR sequencing and HLA analysis was recognized as being relatively small.

Here V drops 5 bases and J drops 2 bases, and the junction holds 5 bases not matched to any gene. From the cysteine through the phenylalanine, the CDR3 covers 15 amino acids. Only the CDR3 region is kept as DNA, spanning 45 bases read in frame from base 1. CDR1 and CDR2, per the germline V gene, are SGHVS and FQNEAQ. RNA was extracted with the RNeasy kit and about 0.5 to 1 ug was reverse transcribed using random hexamers. The immunoSEQ multiplex PCR assay, covering 54 Vbeta and 13 Jbeta segments, was used to amplify TCR beta CDR3 regions. To correct PCR amplification bias, a synthetic template baseline was used for both primer optimization and computational correction. Processing in the source paper ran as follows. Reads were assigned to V, D and J genes according to IMGT and analyzed in immunoSEQ Analyzer, with only productive sequences retained. Clonality was computed as one minus Shannon entropy normalized by log2 of the number of productive unique sequences. For each patient and control, public and private clones were evaluated within the 100 most prevalent clones. A clone was defined as Susac-specific if it was absent from the healthy and MS cohorts, from over 1,000 published viral clones and from other ImmuneACCESS disease sequences. Starting from the raw public reads, TCRdb applied fastp trimming at Q25, assembled clones with MiXCR and retained in-frame beta chains. Duplicate CDR3 protein sequences are folded into a single record with the most common DNA and genes. For this entry, the V and J calls and clone size follow TCRdb and not the study's own pipeline. This sample is represented by about 300,000 distinct CDR3 sequences; approximately 81% of them were singletons. The top ten clones comprise over 0.095% of the sample.

Peripheral blood CD8+ and CD4+ T cells from healthy donors, Susac syndrome patients and multiple sclerosis patients were profiled using high-throughput TCR beta sequencing. The multiple sclerosis controls were treatment-naive patients who had stable or active relapsing-remitting disease and met the revised McDonald criteria. Bulk CD8+ and CD4+ T cells were purified magnetically by negative isolation, whereas CD8+ TEMRA cells were enriched by FACS. Blood was collected in EDTA tubes and processed within 24 hours, with PBMCs isolated through density gradient centrifugation. PBMCs intended for TCR sequencing were frozen in liquid nitrogen and were later thawed in a 37 degrees C water bath. The sorted or isolated CD4+, CD8+ and CD8+ TEMRA cells reached a purity of at least 90%.

The TCR sequence derives from a human donor with multiple sclerosis. The chain links TRBV7-8 with TRBJ2-5; 10 central nucleotides agree with TRBD2. Sequenced input: CD8+ T cells from PBMCs. The nucleotide sequence reads TGTGCCAGCAGCCTAGGGACTAGCGCTCAAGAGACCCAGTACTTC. Translated, it gives CASSLGTSAQETQYF.